By its share, the clone carrying this T cell receptor (beta chain) is large. Its antigen is as yet unknown. Each library started from roughly 15 ng of total RNA using the QIAseq Immune Repertoire TCR panel. TCRdb re-called the reads through MiXCR, storing one row per CDR3 protein. The data contain several hundred distinct CDR3 sequences, 3.8% of them singletons. V was pared by 3 bases and J by 1 base, with 3 bases between. CDR1 and CDR2 (germline): SGHAT, FQNNGV. The CDR3 covers 13 residues. These data are taken from a study of circulating CD8 cells and anti-PD-1 response in melanoma. Study outcomes and limitations: Diversity ranked highest in DNEG and lowest in TIGIT subsets. Clonotype sharing was highest between DPOS and TIGIT subsets. Patients included both untreated and previously treated individuals.

Four subsets defined by PD-1 and/or TIGIT were sorted from live CD3+CD8+TCRalphabeta+ cells. The J gene is TRBJ2-2, the V gene TRBV11-2; D not resolved. The clonotype was recovered from a human donor with melanoma. Here the sequenced sample was CD8+ T cells from PBMCs, taken at baseline or after one month of anti-PD-1 therapy (not recorded which). The CDR3: CASSFKNTGELFF. The CDR3 coding sequence is TGTGCCAGCAGCTTTAAGAACACCGGGGAGCTGTTTTTT.